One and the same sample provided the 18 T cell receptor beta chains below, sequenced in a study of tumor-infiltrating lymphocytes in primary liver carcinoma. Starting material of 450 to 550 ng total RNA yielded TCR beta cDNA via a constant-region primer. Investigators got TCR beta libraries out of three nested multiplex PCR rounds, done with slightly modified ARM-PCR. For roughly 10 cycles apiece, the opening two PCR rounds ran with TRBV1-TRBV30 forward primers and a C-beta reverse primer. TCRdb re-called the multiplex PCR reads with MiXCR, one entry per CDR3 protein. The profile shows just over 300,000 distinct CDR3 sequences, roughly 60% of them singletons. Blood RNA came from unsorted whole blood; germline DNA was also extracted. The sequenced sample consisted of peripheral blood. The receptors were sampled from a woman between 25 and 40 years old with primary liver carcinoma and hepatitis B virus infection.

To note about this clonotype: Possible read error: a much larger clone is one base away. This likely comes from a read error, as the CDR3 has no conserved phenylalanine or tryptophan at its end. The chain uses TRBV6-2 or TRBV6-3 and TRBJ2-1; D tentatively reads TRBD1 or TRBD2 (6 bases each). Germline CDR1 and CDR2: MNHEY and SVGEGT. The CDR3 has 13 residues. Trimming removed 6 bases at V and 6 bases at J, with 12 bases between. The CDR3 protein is CASRQGGSNEQFL. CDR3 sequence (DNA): TGTGCCAGCAGACAGGGAGGATCCAATGAGCAGTTCCTC.

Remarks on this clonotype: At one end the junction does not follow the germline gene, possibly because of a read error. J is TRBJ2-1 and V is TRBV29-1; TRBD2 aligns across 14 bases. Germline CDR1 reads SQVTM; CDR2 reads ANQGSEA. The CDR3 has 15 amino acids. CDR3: CSVGTSGSSYNKQFF. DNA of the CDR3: TGCAGTGTTGGGACTAGCGGGAGCTCCTACAATAAGCAGTTCTTC.

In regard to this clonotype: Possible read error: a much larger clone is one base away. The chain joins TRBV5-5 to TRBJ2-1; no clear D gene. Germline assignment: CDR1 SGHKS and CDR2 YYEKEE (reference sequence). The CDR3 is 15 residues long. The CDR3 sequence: CASRPLGRESNEQIF. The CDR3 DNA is TGTGCCAGCAGACCCTTAGGTCGAGAGAGCAATGAGCAGATCTTC.

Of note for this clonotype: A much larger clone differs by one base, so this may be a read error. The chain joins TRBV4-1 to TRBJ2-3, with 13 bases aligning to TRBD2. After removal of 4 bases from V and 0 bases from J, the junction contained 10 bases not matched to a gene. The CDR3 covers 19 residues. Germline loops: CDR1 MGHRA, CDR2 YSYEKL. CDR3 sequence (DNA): TGCGCCAGCAGCCGAGCAACCGGGACTAGCGGGGAAAGCACAGATACGCAGTATTTT. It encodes CASSRATGTSGESTDTQYF.

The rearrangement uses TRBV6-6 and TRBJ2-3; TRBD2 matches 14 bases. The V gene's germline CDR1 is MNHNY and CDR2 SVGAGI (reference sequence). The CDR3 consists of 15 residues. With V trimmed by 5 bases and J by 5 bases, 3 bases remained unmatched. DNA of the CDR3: TGTGCCAGCAGTAAGGGACTAGCGGGAGTAGATACGCAGTATTTT. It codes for CASSKGLAGVDTQYF.

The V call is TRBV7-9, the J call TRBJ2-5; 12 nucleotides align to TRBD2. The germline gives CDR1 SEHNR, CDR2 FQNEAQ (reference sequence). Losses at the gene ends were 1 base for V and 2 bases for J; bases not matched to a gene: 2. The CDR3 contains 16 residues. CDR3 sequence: CASSLGLAGGQETQYF. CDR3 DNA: TGTGCCAGCAGCTTAGGCCTAGCGGGAGGGCAAGAGACCCAGTACTTC.

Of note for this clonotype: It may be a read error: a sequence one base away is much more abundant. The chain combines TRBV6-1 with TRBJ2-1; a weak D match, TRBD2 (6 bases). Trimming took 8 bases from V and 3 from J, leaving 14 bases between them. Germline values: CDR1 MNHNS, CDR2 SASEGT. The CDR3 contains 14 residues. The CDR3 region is CASCVMGLYNEQFF. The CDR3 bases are TGTGCCAGCTGTGTTATGGGACTCTACAATGAGCAGTTCTTC.

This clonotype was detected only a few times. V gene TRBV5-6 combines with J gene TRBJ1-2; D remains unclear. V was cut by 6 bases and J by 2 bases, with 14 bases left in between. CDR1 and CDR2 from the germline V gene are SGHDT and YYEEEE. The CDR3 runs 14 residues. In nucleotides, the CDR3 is TGTGCCAGCAAAGCAGGTATTGGAAACTATGGCTACACCTTC. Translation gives CASKAGIGNYGYTF.

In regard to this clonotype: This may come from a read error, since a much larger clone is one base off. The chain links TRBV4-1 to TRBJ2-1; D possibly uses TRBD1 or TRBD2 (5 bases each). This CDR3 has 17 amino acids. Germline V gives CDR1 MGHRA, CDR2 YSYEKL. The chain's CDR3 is CASGQGDGRRRNNEQFF. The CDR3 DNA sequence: TGCGCCAGCGGCCAAGGGGACGGGCGGCGGAGAAACAATGAGCAGTTCTTC.

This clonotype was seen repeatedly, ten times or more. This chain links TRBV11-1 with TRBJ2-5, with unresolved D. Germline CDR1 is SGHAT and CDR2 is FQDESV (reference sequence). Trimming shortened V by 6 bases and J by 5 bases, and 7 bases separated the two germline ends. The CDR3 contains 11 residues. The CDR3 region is CASSFDETQYF. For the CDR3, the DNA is TGTGCCAGCAGTTTTGATGAGACCCAGTACTTC.

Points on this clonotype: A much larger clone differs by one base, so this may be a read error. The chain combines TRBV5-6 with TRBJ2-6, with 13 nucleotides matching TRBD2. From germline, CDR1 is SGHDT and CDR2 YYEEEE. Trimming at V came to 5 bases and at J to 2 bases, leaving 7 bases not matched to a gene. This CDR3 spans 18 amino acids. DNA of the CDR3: TGTGCCAGCAGATTGACTAGCGGGAGGCTAGCTGGGGCCAACGTCCTGACTTTC. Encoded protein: CASRLTSGRLAGANVLTF.

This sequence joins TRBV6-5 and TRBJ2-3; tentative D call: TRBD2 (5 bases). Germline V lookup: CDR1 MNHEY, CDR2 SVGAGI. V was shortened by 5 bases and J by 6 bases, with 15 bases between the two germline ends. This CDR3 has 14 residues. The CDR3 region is CASSRTAGMDTQYF. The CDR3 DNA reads TGTGCCAGCAGTCGAACTGCCGGGATGGATACGCAGTATTTT.

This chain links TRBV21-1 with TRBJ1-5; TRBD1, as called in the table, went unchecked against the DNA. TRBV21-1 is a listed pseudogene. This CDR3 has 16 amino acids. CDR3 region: CASSRGTGAGNLPQHF. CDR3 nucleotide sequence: TGTGCCAGCAGCAGAGGAACAGGGGCGGGCAATCTGCCCCAGCATTTT.

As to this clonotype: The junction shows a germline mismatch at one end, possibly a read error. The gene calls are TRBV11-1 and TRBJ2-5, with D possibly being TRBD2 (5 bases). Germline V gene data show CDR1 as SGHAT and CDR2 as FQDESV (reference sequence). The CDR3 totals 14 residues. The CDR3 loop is CARSLSVAGETHYF. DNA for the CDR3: TGTGCCAGGAGCTTATCGGTCGCCGGGGAGACCCACTACTTC.

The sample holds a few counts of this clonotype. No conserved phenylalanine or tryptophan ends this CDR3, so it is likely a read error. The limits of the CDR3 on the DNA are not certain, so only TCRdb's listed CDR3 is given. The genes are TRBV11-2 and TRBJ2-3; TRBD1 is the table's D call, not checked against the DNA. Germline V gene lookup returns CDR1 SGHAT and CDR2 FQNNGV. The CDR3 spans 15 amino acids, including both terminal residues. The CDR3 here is CASRLPGQFTDTLYL.

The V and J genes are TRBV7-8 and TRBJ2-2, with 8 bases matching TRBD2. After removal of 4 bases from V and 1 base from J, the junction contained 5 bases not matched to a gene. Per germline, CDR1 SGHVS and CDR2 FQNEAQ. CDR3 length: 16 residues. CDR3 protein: CASSSPGGLNTGELFF. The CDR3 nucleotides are TGTGCCAGCAGCTCCCCGGGAGGGCTGAACACCGGGGAGCTGTTTTTT. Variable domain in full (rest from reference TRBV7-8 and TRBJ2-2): GAGVSQSPRYKVAKRGQDVALRCDPISGHVSLFWYQQALGQGPEFLTYFQNEAQLDKSGLPSDRFFAERPEGSVSTLKIQRTQQEDSAVYLCASSSPGGLNTGELFFGEGSRLTVL.

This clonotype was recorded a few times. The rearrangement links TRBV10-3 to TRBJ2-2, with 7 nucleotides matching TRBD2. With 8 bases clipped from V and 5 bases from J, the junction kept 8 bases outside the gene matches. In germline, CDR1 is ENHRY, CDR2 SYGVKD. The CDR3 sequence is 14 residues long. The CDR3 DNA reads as TGTGCCATCCATGGTGGGAGGGCGACCGGGGAGCTGTTTTTT. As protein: CAIHGGRATGELFF.

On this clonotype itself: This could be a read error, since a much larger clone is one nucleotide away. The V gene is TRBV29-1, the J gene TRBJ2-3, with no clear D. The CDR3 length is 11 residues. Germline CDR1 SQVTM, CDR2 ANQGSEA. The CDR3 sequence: CSVEDTDTHYF. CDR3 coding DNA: TGCAGCGTTGAAGATACAGATACGCACTATTTT.